This T cell receptor (beta chain) was sequenced in a study of blood T cells in healthy people across ages. This CDR3 is 15 amino acids long. Trimming left V 1 base short and J 3 bases short, with 12 bases between. Per the germline V gene, CDR1 is SNHLY and CDR2 is FYNNEI. A second roughly 6 to 11 cycle PCR used barcoded and J-beta primers. Each CDR3 protein is one row after TCRdb ran MiXCR on the 5' RACE reads. The sample lists roughly 800,000 distinct CDR3 sequences; roughly 64% were seen once. This clonotype was seen just once. Sequencing was done on a sample of blood. The clonotype was recovered from a man aged 30 to 39 in good health. The V gene is TRBV2, the J gene TRBJ1-2; tentative D call: TRBD1 (5 bases). This CDR3 is CASSEDDRDYYGYTF. Here the CDR3 DNA reads TGTGCCAGCAGTGAAGATGACAGAGATTACTATGGCTACACCTTC.